The T cell receptor beta chain described here comes from a study of naive and memory T cell subsets. Separate alpha and beta amplification began at the second PCR step. An equimolar mix of two oligonucleotides served as the beta constant-region primer for TRBC1 and TRBC2. From the UMI-ligation and nested PCR reads, TCRdb called clonotypes with MiXCR, one entry per CDR3 protein. This sample has tens of thousands of distinct CDR3 sequences, with more than 6.5% found just once. This clonotype was picked up many times. What it binds is unknown. Study-wide points: Naive and memory subsets had different power law exponents for TCR abundance. Naive and memory repertoire findings lacked a ground truth for validation.

The CDR3 runs to 13 residues. V shed 5 bases and J shed 2 bases, with 7 bases lying between them. Per germline, CDR1 SGHTA and CDR2 FQGTGA. The genes are TRBV7-3 and TRBJ1-3; no clear D. What was sequenced was central memory CD4+ T cells from blood. The sequence was collected from a human donor in good health. The CDR3 is CASSLAPGNTIYF. The CDR3, as DNA: TGTGCCAGCAGCCTCGCTCCTGGAAACACCATATATTTT.